This TCR beta chain was retrieved from a study of siplizumab effects on memory and regulatory T cells. General study findings and limits: Alloreactive sequences tracing back to unstimulated CD4+ memory cells fell significantly with siplizumab.

In the case of this clone: Its antigen remains unknown.

Losses at the gene ends were 6 bases for V and 8 bases for J; bases not matched to a gene: 5. Germline V gives CDR1 MDHEN, CDR2 SYDVKM. The CDR3 has 13 residues. Using immunoSEQ multiplex PCR, the repertoire was profiled, and TCRdb retains in-frame clones only, with some absent. The sample lists 95,000 to 100,000 clones, about 90% occurring once. Sequenced material: non-Treg CD4+ T cells sorted from blood. The clonotype comes from a human donor in good health. The chain uses TRBV28 and TRBJ1-4, with 8 bases lining up with TRBD1. DNA for the CDR3: TGTGCCAGCAGAGACAGGGGTAACGAAAAACTGTTTTTT. This translates into CASRDRGNEKLFF.